This TCR beta chain was obtained from a study of blood T cell repertoires in COVID-19. Participants reported their clinical history, and cohort assignment relied on those reports. V lost 11 bases to trimming and J lost 1 base, with 8 bases between them. CDR3 length equals 11 residues. Germline V gives CDR1 MDHEN, CDR2 SYDVKM. Repertoires were generated with immunoSEQ multiplex PCR, while TCRdb's copy carries only in-frame clones and drops some. The sample carries about 260,000 clones, about 87% recorded once. V and J are TRBV28 and TRBJ1-2, with D possibly matching TRBD1 (5 bases). Sequenced input: PBMCs or T cells enriched from blood (not recorded which). The sequence was obtained from a woman aged 35 to 49 with acute COVID-19. The CDR3 region has the DNA TGTGCCGGGGGGATTAACTATGGCTACACCTTC. This encodes CAGGINYGYTF.